The present TCR beta chain was sequenced within a study of read filtering for tumor transcriptome and immune sequencing. Overall study context: By R-ISS, stages I, II and III held about 8, 15 and 7 patients. IR-seq gave about 3.5 to 11 million TCR reads per sample; RNA-seq gave roughly 80 to 1,300. Study-wide findings and caveats: RNA-seq captured clonotypes less deeply and reliably than IR-seq.

This clonotype was found many times. Its specificity is unknown. Molecular barcoded adaptors covering alpha/delta and beta/gamma chains were used on roughly 370 ng RNA. MiXCR, run by TCRdb on the reads, gives a single entry per CDR3 protein. Among over 45,000 distinct CDR3 sequences listed, about 20% were seen once. The ends lost 7 bases at V and 2 bases at J; junction bases unmatched: 4. Germline V lookup: CDR1 SGHAT, CDR2 FQDESV (reference sequence). The CDR3 length is 14 residues. The chain links TRBV11-1 to TRBJ2-1, with TRBD2 matching over 8 bases. This TCR was recovered from a donor aged 40 or older with multiple myeloma. Sequencing was carried out using a population of CD138-negative cells sorted from bone marrow. Written as DNA, the CDR3 is TGTGCCAGCACGGCGGGGGGTACCTACAATGAGCAGTTCTTC. The encoded protein is CASTAGGTYNEQFF.